These T cell receptor beta chains were read from a single sample in a study of T-cell reconstitution after alpha-beta-depleted transplantation in children. Via MiXCR, TCRdb re-called the PCR reads, giving one row per CDR3 protein. This sample has some 200,000 distinct CDR3 sequences, with roughly a tenth found just once. The specimen was PBMCs from the stem cell graft donor, collected from the stem cell graft. These receptors were collected from a human donor who donated a stem cell graft to a child with acute lymphoblastic leukemia. Each CDR3 is given with its conserved first and last residue. The order of the fields is D gene, clone size, V gene, J gene, CDR3 protein, CDR3 DNA. The D gene is left open where the match is weak. Clone size appears in some rows only: once, few, many, or a class for an expanded clone.

-	few	TRBV5-1	TRBJ2-5	CASRNGQYQETQYF	TGCGCCAGCAGAAACGGACAGTACCAAGAGACCCAGTACTTC
TRBD1	-	TRBV27	TRBJ2-7	CASSLSSRQGTYEQYF	TGTGCCAGCAGTTTATCGTCGCGACAGGGGACATACGAGCAGTACTTC
-	-	TRBV3-1	TRBJ1-6	CASSITGIGSPLHF	TGTGCCAGCAGTATTACAGGAATAGGATCACCCCTCCACTTT
-	many	TRBV5-1	TRBJ2-7	CASALDQVSYEQYF	TGCGCCAGCGCCCTGGACCAGGTATCCTACGAGCAGTACTTC
-	few	TRBV4-1	TRBJ1-4	CASSPTALNEKLFF	TGCGCCAGCAGTCCGACAGCCCTTAATGAAAAACTGTTTTTT
-	many	TRBV12-3/TRBV12-4	TRBJ2-2	CASSRRQVDTGELFF	TGTGCCAGCAGTCGACGACAGGTGGACACCGGGGAGCTGTTTTTT
TRBD2	few	TRBV20-1	TRBJ2-1	CSATRPRGVAYNEQFF	TGCAGTGCTACCAGGCCCCGGGGGGTCGCCTACAATGAGCAGTTCTTC
-	-	TRBV7-6	TRBJ2-5	CASRSLGYETQYF	TGTGCCAGCAGATCCTTAGGATACGAGACCCAGTACTTC
-	few	TRBV20-1	TRBJ2-5	CSAEDSLQETQYF	TGCAGTGCCGAGGACAGCCTCCAAGAGACCCAGTACTTC
TRBD1	many	TRBV29-1	TRBJ2-5	CSVDPTGGETQYF	TGCAGCGTTGACCCTACAGGGGGAGAGACCCAGTACTTC
-	-	TRBV5-1	TRBJ1-2	CASSLSPGDVYGYTF	TGCGCCAGCAGCTTGTCCCCAGGGGATGTCTATGGCTACACCTTC
-	many	TRBV7-9	TRBJ1-1	CASHRTAENTEAFF	TGTGCCAGCCATAGGACGGCAGAGAACACTGAAGCTTTCTTT
-	many	TRBV3-1	TRBJ1-1	CASSLLLTANTEAFF	TGTGCCAGCAGCCTCCTATTAACAGCGAACACTGAAGCTTTCTTT
-	many	TRBV4-1	TRBJ1-5	CASSQEGGAVGPQHF	TGCGCCAGCAGCCAAGAAGGAGGGGCTGTGGGCCCCCAGCATTTT
TRBD1	many	TRBV27	TRBJ1-1	CASIRTGGDTEAFF	TGTGCCAGCATCAGGACAGGCGGGGACACTGAAGCTTTCTTT
-	few	TRBV10-3	TRBJ1-2	CATEIETNYGYTF	TGTGCCACCGAGATCGAGACTAACTATGGCTACACCTTC
-	many	TRBV12-3/TRBV12-4	TRBJ2-7	CASSFGRSYEQYF	TGTGCCAGCAGTTTTGGGCGCTCCTACGAGCAGTACTTC
TRBD2	many	TRBV5-1	TRBJ2-3	CASSSGGDSSTDTQYF	TGCGCCAGCAGCTCGGGGGGTGACTCCAGCACAGATACGCAGTATTTT
-	many	TRBV12-3/TRBV12-4	TRBJ1-1	CASSPRRGMNTEAFF	TGTGCCAGCAGTCCCCGTCGGGGGATGAACACTGAAGCTTTCTTT
-	few	TRBV13	TRBJ2-2	CASGSRVAGELFF	TGTGCCAGCGGGTCGAGGGTAGCCGGGGAGCTGTTTTTT
TRBD1	-	TRBV11-2	TRBJ1-1	CASSLDPGTGSTEAFF	TGTGCCAGCAGCTTAGATCCGGGGACAGGAAGCACTGAAGCTTTCTTT
-	few	TRBV5-1	TRBJ1-4	CASSSQDPLRTEKLFF	TGCGCCAGCAGCTCACAAGACCCACTGCGAACTGAAAAACTGTTTTTT
TRBD1	few	TRBV5-1	TRBJ2-1	CASSSGQIAINEQFF	TGCGCCAGCAGCTCGGGACAGATTGCTATCAATGAGCAGTTCTTC
-	-	TRBV14	TRBJ1-1	CASSQVLAEAFF	TGTGCCAGCAGCCAAGTGTTGGCGGAAGCTTTCTTT
-	few	TRBV4-2	TRBJ2-5	CASSQVPADQQETQYF	TGTGCCAGCAGCCAAGTTCCAGCAGACCAGCAAGAGACCCAGTACTTC
-	few	TRBV12-3/TRBV12-4	TRBJ2-3	CASSFRLDTDTQYF	TGTGCCAGCAGTTTCCGGCTAGACACAGATACGCAGTATTTT
TRBD1	few	TRBV6-5	TRBJ1-3	CASSYRGLGGNTIYF	TGTGCCAGCAGTTACAGGGGGCTCGGTGGAAACACCATATATTTT
-	many	TRBV10-1	TRBJ1-1	CASSDRGRTEAFF	TGCGCCAGCAGTGATAGAGGACGCACTGAAGCTTTCTTT
-	few	TRBV6-2/TRBV6-3	TRBJ1-4	CASSPRDGSNEKLFF	TGTGCCAGCAGCCCTCGGGACGGTTCGAATGAAAAACTGTTTTTT
TRBD1	many	TRBV11-2	TRBJ1-6	CASSWDRANSPLHF	TGTGCCAGCAGCTGGGACAGGGCTAATTCACCCCTCCACTTT
-	many	TRBV10-3	TRBJ2-3	CARNSHPSTDTQYF	TGTGCCCGTAACAGTCATCCAAGCACAGATACGCAGTATTTT
TRBD1	few	TRBV6-2/TRBV6-3	TRBJ2-5	CASRGWTGSQETQYF	TGTGCCAGCAGGGGATGGACAGGGTCACAAGAGACCCAGTACTTC
-	-	TRBV29-1	TRBJ2-7	CSVVDWAYEQYF	TGCAGCGTTGTAGACTGGGCCTACGAGCAGTACTTC
-	many	TRBV20-1	TRBJ2-1	CSASFAGHYNEQFF	TGCAGTGCTAGTTTTGCGGGACACTACAATGAGCAGTTCTTC
-	few	TRBV7-6	TRBJ2-7	CASSFEGSFEQYF	TGTGCCAGCAGCTTCGAGGGGTCGTTCGAGCAGTACTTC
TRBD2	-	TRBV20-1	TRBJ2-1	CSARDLGLAGINEQFF	TGCAGTGCTAGAGACCTGGGACTAGCGGGGATCAATGAGCAGTTCTTC
TRBD1	many	TRBV24-1	TRBJ2-2	CATSDFRDRVGAGELFF	TGTGCCACCAGTGATTTCCGGGACAGGGTAGGCGCCGGGGAGCTGTTTTTT
-	many	TRBV4-3	TRBJ2-3	CASSQGTFSTDTQYF	TGCGCCAGCAGCCAAGGGACATTTAGCACAGATACGCAGTATTTT
-	-	TRBV7-9	TRBJ1-3	CASSTVASRSTIYF	TGTGCCAGCAGCACCGTAGCGTCAAGGAGCACCATATATTTT
-	many	TRBV18	TRBJ2-7	CASSLGGESYEQYF	TGTGCCAGCTCGCTAGGGGGGGAATCCTACGAGCAGTACTTC
TRBD2	-	TRBV20-1	TRBJ2-1	CSARVERGGAYNEQFF	TGCAGTGCTAGAGTTGAGCGCGGGGGGGCCTACAATGAGCAGTTCTTC
TRBD2	-	TRBV5-6	TRBJ2-4	CASSTSGGSNIQYF	TGTGCCAGCAGCACTAGCGGGGGTTCGAACATTCAGTACTTC
TRBD2	many	TRBV10-3	TRBJ2-3	CALGLAGGTDTQYF	TGTGCCTTGGGACTAGCGGGGGGTACTGATACGCAGTATTTT
-	-	TRBV5-1	TRBJ2-7	CASAFETGHFYEQYF	TGCGCCAGCGCCTTCGAAACGGGACACTTCTACGAGCAGTACTTC
-	many	TRBV9	TRBJ2-3	CASSVVRTDTQYF	TGTGCCAGCAGCGTAGTCAGGACAGATACGCAGTATTTT
TRBD1	-	TRBV10-3	TRBJ1-4	CAISELQGQGTEKLFF	TGTGCCATCAGTGAGCTTCAGGGACAGGGGACTGAAAAACTGTTTTTT
TRBD2	many	TRBV4-3	TRBJ2-3	CASSQGLASTDTQYF	TGCGCCAGCAGCCAAGGACTAGCGAGCACAGATACGCAGTATTTT
-	few	TRBV6-5	TRBJ2-3	CASSWASHSTDTQYF	TGTGCCAGCAGTTGGGCCAGCCATAGCACAGATACGCAGTATTTT
-	-	TRBV11-3	TRBJ2-1	CASSSGGQGEQFF	TGTGCCAGCAGCTCCGGCGGCCAAGGTGAGCAGTTCTTC
-	few	TRBV29-1	TRBJ1-3	CSVEEGSGNTIYF	TGCAGCGTTGAGGAGGGTTCTGGAAACACCATATATTTT
-	few	TRBV6-5	TRBJ1-2	CASSSQDSYGYTF	TGTGCCAGCAGTTCACAAGACAGCTATGGCTACACCTTC
-	-	TRBV20-1	TRBJ2-4	CSAREQEAKNIQYF	TGCAGTGCTAGAGAGCAAGAAGCCAAAAACATTCAGTACTTC
TRBD1	-	TRBV6-1	TRBJ1-3	CASRTRTGEYSGNTIYF	TGTGCCAGCAGGACGAGGACAGGGGAATACTCTGGAAACACCATATATTTT
-	-	TRBV3-1	TRBJ2-1	CASSQVRGGNEQSF	TGTGCCAGCAGCCAAGTCAGGGGGGGCAATGAGCAGTCCTTC